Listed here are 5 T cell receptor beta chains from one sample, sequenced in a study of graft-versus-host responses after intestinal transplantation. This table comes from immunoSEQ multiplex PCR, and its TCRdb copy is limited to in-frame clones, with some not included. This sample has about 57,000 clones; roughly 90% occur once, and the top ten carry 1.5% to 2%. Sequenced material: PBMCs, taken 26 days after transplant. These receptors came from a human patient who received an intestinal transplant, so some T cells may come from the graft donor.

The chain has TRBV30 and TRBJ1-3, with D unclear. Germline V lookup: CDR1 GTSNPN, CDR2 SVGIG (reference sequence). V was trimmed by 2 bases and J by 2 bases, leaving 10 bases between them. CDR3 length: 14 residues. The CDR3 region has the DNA TGTGCCTGGAGTAGTAGAGCTCCTGGAAACACCATATATTTT. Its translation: CAWSSRAPGNTIYF.

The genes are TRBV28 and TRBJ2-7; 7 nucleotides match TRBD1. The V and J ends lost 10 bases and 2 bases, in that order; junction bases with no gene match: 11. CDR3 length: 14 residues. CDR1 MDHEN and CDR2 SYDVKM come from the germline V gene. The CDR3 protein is CANSNGQAPYEQYF. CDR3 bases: TGTGCCAACTCGAACGGACAGGCACCCTACGAGCAGTACTTC.

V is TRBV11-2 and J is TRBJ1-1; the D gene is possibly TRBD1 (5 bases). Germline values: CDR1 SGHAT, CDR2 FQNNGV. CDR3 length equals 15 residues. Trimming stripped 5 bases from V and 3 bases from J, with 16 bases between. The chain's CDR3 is CASSPDSIGDTEAFF. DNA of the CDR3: TGTGCCAGCAGCCCCGATTCGATAGGGGACACTGAAGCTTTCTTT.

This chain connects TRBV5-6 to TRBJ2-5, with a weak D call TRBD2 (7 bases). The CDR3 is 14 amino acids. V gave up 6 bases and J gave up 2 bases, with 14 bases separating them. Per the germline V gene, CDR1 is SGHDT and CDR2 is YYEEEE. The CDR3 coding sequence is TGTGCCAGCACCTGGGAGGGGGAACAAGAGACCCAGTACTTC. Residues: CASTWEGEQETQYF.

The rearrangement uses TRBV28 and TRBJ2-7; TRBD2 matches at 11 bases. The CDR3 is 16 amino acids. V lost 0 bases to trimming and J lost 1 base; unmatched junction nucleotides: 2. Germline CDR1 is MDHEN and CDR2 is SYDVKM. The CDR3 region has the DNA TGTGCCAGCAGTTTATGGGGACTAGCGGCTTCCTACGAGCAGTACTTC. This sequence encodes CASSLWGLAASYEQYF.